This T cell receptor (beta chain) was recovered during a study of blood T cell repertoires in COVID-19. Turning to the study itself: COVID-19 samples collected from the United States, Italy and Spain covered acute and convalescent phases. From T cells, B-cell-depleted T cells, or PBMCs came the material, which was cDNA or gDNA.

Germline V gene data show CDR1 as MDHEN and CDR2 as SYDVKM. The V gene end was trimmed by 6 bases and the J gene end by 1 base; junction bases not matched to a gene: 3. The length of the CDR3 is 13 residues. Per the original data handling: Amplification of reference gene primers was used by the study to estimate nucleated cell counts. The method was immunoSEQ multiplex PCR; TCRdb's version includes in-frame clones alone and lacks a portion of them. The V and J calls and the clone size are those of that table, but D and trimming were determined from the DNA. The sample lists tens of thousands of clones, just under 90% occurring once.

Sequences were obtained from peripheral blood. The V gene is TRBV28, the J gene TRBJ2-7, with 7 positions matching TRBD1. The TCR originated in a human donor with active COVID-19. The donor label of this sample is uncertain. CDR3: CASSPGQSYEQYF. CDR3 DNA sequence: TGTGCCAGCAGCCCGGGACAGTCCTACGAGCAGTACTTC.